This T cell receptor beta chain comes out of a study of blood T cell repertoires in COVID-19. Whole-study context: Sites in the United States, Italy and Spain provided acute and convalescent COVID-19 samples. Sample material is recorded as cDNA or gDNA derived from T cells, B-cell-depleted T cells, or PBMCs.

In the authors' methods: Reference gene primer amplification gave nucleated cell count estimates. The repertoire was sequenced with immunoSEQ multiplex PCR; TCRdb's copy has only in-frame clones and lacks some. V and J calls and clone size are as listed in that table; D and trimming were resolved from the DNA. This sample has 85,000 to 95,000 clones; 89% occur once, and the top ten carry approximately 5.2%. Sequences were obtained from peripheral blood. The source is a woman aged 80 or older with active COVID-19.

The CDR3 DNA reads as TGTGCCAGCAATAGGGAGATGCCAGATACGCAGTATTTT. Protein sequence: CASNREMPDTQYF. J is TRBJ2-3 and V is TRBV28; possibly TRBD2 for D (5 bases). The CDR3 has 13 amino acids. Trimming took off 7 bases at V and 4 bases at J, with 12 bases between the two ends. Germline V lookup: CDR1 MDHEN, CDR2 SYDVKM.